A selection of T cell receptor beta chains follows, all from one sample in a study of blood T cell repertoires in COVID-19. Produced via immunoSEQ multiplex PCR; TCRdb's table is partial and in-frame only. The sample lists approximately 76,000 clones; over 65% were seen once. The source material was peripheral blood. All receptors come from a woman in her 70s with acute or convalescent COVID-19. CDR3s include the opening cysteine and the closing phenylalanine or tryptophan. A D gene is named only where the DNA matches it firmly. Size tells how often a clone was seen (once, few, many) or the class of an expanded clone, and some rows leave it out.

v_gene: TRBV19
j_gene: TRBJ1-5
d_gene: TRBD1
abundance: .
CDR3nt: TGTGCCAGTAGTATAGAGGGGACAGACAATCAGCCCCAGCATTTT
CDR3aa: CASSIEGTDNQPQHF

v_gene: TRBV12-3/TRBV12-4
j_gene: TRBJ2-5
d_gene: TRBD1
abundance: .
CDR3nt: TGTGCCAGCAGTTTAGACAACAGGGGGACCCAGTACTTC
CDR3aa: CASSLDNRGTQYF

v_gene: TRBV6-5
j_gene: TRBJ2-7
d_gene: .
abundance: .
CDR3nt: TGTGCAACAGCAGTATACGAGCAGTACTTC
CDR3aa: CATAVYEQYF

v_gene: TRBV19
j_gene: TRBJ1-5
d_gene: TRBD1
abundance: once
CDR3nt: TGTGCCAGTAAAGGGACAGTTAGCAATCAGCCCCAGCATTTT
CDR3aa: CASKGTVSNQPQHF

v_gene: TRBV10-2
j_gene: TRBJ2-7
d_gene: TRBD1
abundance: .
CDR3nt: TGCGCCAGCAGTGAGCGAGCGGGACAGGGAATGATTGGCGAGCAGTACTTC
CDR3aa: CASSERAGQGMIGEQYF

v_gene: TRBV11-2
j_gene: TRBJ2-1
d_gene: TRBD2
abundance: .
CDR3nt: TGTGCCAGCAGCCGAGGTGGCGGGAGGGCCTCCAATGAGCAGTTCTTC
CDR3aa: CASSRGGGRASNEQFF

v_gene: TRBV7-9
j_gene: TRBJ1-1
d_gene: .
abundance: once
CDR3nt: TGTGCCAGCAGCTTAGCTATGGGACTGGGGAACACTGAAGCTTTCTTT
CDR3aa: CASSLAMGLGNTEAFF

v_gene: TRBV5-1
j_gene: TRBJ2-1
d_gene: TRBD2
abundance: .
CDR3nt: TGCGCCAGCAGCCCCGTGGGAGGGAATGAGCAGTTCTTC
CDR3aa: CASSPVGGNEQFF

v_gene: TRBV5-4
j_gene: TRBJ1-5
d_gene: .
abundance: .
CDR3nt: TGTGCCAGCAGCTTGCAGGGCCCCAGTCAGCCCCAGCATTTT
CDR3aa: CASSLQGPSQPQHF

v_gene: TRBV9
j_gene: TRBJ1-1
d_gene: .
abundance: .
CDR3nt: TGTGCCAGCAGCGTAGGCGAATCAAGAGGGACTGAAGCTTTCTTT
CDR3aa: CASSVGESRGTEAFF

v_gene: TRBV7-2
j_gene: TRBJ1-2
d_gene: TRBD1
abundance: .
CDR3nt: TGTGCCAGCAGCCCGGCTCGGACAGGGGGCAAGGGCTACACCTTC
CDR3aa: CASSPARTGGKGYTF

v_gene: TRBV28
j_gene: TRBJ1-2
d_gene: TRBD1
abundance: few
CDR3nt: TGTGCCAGCAGTCGGACAGGCTCGGACTATGGCTACACCTTC
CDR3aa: CASSRTGSDYGYTF

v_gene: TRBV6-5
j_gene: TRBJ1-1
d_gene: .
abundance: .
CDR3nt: TGTGCCAGCATCCGAACTAACACTGAAGCTTTCTTT
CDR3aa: CASIRTNTEAFF

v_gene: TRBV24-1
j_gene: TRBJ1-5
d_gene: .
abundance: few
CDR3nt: TGTACTAACCAGTGGTGTCGGCAGGGAGGAGGTCAGCCCCAGCATTTT
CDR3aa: CTNQWCRQGGGQPQHF

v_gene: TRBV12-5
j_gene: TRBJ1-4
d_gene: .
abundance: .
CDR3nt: TGTGCTAGTGGGACCACAGGGCTTGCAACTAATGAAAAACTGTTTTTT
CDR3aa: CASGTTGLATNEKLFF

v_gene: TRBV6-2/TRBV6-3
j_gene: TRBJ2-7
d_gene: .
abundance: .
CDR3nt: TGTGCCAGCAGTTACCTACCCTACGAGCAGTACTTC
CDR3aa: CASSYLPYEQYF

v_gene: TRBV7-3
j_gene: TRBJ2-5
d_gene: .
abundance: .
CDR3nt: TGTGCCAGCAGCTCCCGGGGAGTGGGAGAAGAGACCCAGTACTTC
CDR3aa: CASSSRGVGEETQYF

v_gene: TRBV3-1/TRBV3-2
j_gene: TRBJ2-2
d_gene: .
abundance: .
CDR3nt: TGTGCCAGCAGCCACCCATGGCCCGGTCTCGGCGGGCCGAACACCGGGGAGCTGTTTTTT
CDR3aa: CASSHPWPGLGGPNTGELFF

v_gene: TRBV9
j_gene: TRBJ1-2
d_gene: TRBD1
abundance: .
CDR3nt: TGTGCCAGCAGCCCGGGGGACAGGGTGTCCTATGGCTACACCTTC
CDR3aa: CASSPGDRVSYGYTF

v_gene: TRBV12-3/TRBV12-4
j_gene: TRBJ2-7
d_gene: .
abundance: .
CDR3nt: TGTGCCAGCAGTTTACACGCGGGCGAGCAGTACTTC
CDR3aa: CASSLHAGEQYF

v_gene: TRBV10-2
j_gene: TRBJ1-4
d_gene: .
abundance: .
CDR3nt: TGCGCCAGCAGCAGGGCAACTAATGAAAAACTGTTTTTT
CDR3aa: CASSRATNEKLFF

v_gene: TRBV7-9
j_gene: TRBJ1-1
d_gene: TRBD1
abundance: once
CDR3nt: TGTGCCAGCAGCTTAGGACAGGGGGCTCTATCTGAAGCTTTCTTT
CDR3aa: CASSLGQGALSEAFF

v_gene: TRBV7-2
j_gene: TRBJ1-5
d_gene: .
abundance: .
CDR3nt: TGTGCCAGCAGCCCTCCCGGGTATAGCAATCAGCCCCAGCATTTT
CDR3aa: CASSPPGYSNQPQHF

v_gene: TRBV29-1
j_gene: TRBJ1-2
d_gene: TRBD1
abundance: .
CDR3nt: TGCAGCACGGGGCAGGGGGACGGCTACACCTTC
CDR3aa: CSTGQGDGYTF

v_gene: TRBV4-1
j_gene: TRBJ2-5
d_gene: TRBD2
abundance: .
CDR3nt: TGCGCCAGCGAGAGAGGCGGGGGGGCCCAAGAGACCCAGTACTTC
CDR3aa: CASERGGGAQETQYF

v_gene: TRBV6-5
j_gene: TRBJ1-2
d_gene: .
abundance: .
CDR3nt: TGTGCCAGCAGCGTTCCTGGGGCCTATGGCTACACCTTC
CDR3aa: CASSVPGAYGYTF

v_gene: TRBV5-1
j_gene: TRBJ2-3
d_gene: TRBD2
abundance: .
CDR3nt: TGCGCCAGCAGCACTCGGACTAGCGGGAGGGATACGCAGTATTTT
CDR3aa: CASSTRTSGRDTQYF

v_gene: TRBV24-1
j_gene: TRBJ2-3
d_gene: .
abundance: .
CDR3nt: TGTGCCACCAGTGATTTGGGGGTCGGCGGGACAGATACGCAGTATTTT
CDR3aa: CATSDLGVGGTDTQYF

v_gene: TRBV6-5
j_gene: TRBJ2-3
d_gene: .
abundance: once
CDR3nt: TGTGCCAGCAGGGACAGTCAAGCGACAGATACGCAGTATTTT
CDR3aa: CASRDSQATDTQYF

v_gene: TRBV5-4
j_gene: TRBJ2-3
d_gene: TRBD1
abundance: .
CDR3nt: TGTGCCAGCAGACCCGACAGGGTCGGAAGCACAGATACGCAGTATTTT
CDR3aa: CASRPDRVGSTDTQYF

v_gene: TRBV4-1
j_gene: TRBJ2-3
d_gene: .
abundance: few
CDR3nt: TGCGCCAGCAGCCAAGATCGAACTGGACTCACAGATACGCAGTATTTT
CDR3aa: CASSQDRTGLTDTQYF

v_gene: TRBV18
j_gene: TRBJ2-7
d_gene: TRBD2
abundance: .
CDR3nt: TGTGCCAGCTCATCCACTAGCGGGGGACCCTACGAGCAGTACTTC
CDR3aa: CASSSTSGGPYEQYF

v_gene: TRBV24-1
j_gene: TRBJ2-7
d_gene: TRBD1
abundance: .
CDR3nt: TGTGCCACCAGTGATTTAAACAGGGGGAAATCCTACGAGCAGTACTTC
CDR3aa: CATSDLNRGKSYEQYF

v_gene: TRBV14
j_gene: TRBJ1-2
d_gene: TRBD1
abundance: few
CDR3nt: TGTGCCAGCAGCCATCTGAACGCCGGACAGGGTTATGGCTACACCTTC
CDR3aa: CASSHLNAGQGYGYTF

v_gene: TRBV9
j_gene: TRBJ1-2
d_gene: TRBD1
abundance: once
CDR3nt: TGTGCCAGCAGCGTAGAGGTAGGGGGCAGGGATGGCTACACCTTC
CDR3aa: CASSVEVGGRDGYTF

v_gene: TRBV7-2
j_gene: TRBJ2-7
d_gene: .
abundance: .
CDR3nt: TGTGCCAGCAGCTCCGGGAACCCCCCCTACGAGCAGTACTTC
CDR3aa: CASSSGNPPYEQYF

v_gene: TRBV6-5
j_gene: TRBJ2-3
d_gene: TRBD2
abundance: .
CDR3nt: TGTGCCAGCAGCGCAGGACTAGCGGGGAACCGTGGGCAGTATTTT
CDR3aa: CASSAGLAGNRGQYF